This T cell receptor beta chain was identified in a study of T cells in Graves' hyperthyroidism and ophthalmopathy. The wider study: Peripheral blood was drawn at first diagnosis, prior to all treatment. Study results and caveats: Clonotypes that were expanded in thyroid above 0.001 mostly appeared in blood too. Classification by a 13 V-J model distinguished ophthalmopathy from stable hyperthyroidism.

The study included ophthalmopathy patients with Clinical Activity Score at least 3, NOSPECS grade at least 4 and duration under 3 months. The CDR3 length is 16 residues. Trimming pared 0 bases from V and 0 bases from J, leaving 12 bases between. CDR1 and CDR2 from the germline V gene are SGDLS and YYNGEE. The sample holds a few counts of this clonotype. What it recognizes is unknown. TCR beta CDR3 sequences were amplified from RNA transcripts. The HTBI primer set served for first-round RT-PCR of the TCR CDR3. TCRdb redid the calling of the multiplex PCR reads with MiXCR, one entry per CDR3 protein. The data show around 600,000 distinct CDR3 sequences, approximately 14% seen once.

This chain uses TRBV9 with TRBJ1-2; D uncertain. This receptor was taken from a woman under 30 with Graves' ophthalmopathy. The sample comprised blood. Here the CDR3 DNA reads TGTGCCAGCAGCGTAGGGGTCCAGCGAGCTAACTATGGCTACACCTTC. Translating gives CASSVGVQRANYGYTF.